Following are 20 T cell receptor beta chains from one sample sequenced in a study of CD8+ T cells in alopecia areata. Isolated RNA was reverse transcribed into cDNA used as the sequencing template. Sequencing used immunoSEQ multiplex PCR; TCRdb keeps in-frame clones, though not all of them. Of over 200,000 clones listed, around 62% are singletons. The material sequenced was CD4+ T cells sorted from blood, taken at week 0. The receptors derive from a human donor with alopecia areata.

This clone was observed a few times. The genes are TRBV6-5 and TRBJ1-6; 7 bases align to TRBD1. This CDR3 region has 16 residues. V lost 0 bases, J lost 14 bases, and 13 bases stayed unmatched. Germline CDR1 MNHEY, CDR2 SVGAGI. The CDR3 DNA is TGTGCCAGCAGTTACTCGATCGGACAGGCCGTTTCCACCCTCCACTTT. Translating gives CASSYSIGQAVSTLHF.

This chain connects TRBV29-1 to TRBJ2-7, with TRBD1 as a possible D gene (6 bases). V was clipped by 4 bases and J by 3 bases, with 10 bases between them. The V gene's germline CDR1 is SQVTM and CDR2 ANQGSEA. CDR3 length: 12 residues. The CDR3: CSVGGRGYEQYF. In DNA, the CDR3 is TGCAGCGTTGGTGGCAGGGGCTACGAGCAGTACTTC.

The rearrangement uses TRBV6-5 and TRBJ2-7; D is perhaps TRBD2 (7 bases). The CDR3 has 14 amino acids. Germline V gives CDR1 MNHEY, CDR2 SVGAGI. The ends were cut back, 6 bases at V and 0 bases at J, with 12 bases in the middle. The CDR3 here is CASSRGLFSYEQYF. The CDR3 nucleotides are TGTGCCAGCAGCAGGGGACTATTCTCCTACGAGCAGTACTTC.

A few counts support this clone. V usage is TRBV5-1 and J usage is TRBJ2-1, with 8 bases fitting TRBD1. V gave up 7 bases and J gave up 7 bases; unmatched junction bases: 7. Germline assignment: CDR1 SGHRS and CDR2 YFSETQ. There are 13 residues in the CDR3. The CDR3 loop reads CASGQGFGNEQFF. For the CDR3, the DNA is TGCGCCAGCGGACAGGGATTTGGTAATGAGCAGTTCTTC.

Here the CDR3 reads CASRPRTGQNTEAFF. As DNA, the CDR3 is TGTGCCAGCAGACCCAGGACAGGCCAAAACACTGAAGCTTTCTTT. The chain couples TRBV6-1 to TRBJ1-1; 7 bases align to TRBD1. This CDR3 comprises 15 residues. The trim removed 6 bases at V and 2 bases at J, leaving 9 bases unmatched. From germline, CDR1 is MNHNS and CDR2 SASEGT.

The chain links TRBV5-6 to TRBJ2-7; D possibly corresponds to TRBD1 (5 bases). V dropped 2 bases and J dropped 2 bases, with 8 bases sitting between them. The CDR3 has 13 amino acids. CDR1 is SGHDT, CDR2 YYEEEE, per germline. CDR3 amino acids: CASSFLTAYEQYF. The CDR3 DNA follows: TGTGCCAGCAGCTTCCTGACAGCCTACGAGCAGTACTTC.

This chain connects TRBV6-5 to TRBJ2-7; possible D gene TRBD2, 5 bases. CDR3 length equals 13 residues. Germline CDR1 MNHEY, CDR2 SVGAGI. Trimming took 4 bases from V and 3 from J, leaving 10 bases between them. CDR3 sequence: CASSSRRDYEQYF. Written as DNA, the CDR3 is TGTGCCAGCAGTTCCCGACGGGACTACGAGCAGTACTTC.

J is TRBJ1-1 and V is TRBV25-1; TRBD1 might be the D (5 bases). Trimming pared 6 bases from V and 2 bases from J, leaving 13 bases between. Germline loops: CDR1 MGHDK, CDR2 SYGVNS. The CDR3 consists of 14 residues. The CDR3 region has the DNA TGTGCCAGCAGCCTACTTGGGGCAAACACTGAAGCTTTCTTT. Residues: CASSLLGANTEAFF. Using reference TRBV25-1 and TRBJ1-1 for the parts outside the CDR3, the full variable domain is EADIYQTPRYLVIGTGKKITLECSQTMGHDKMYWYQQDPGMELHLIHYSYGVNSTEKGDLSSESTVSRIRTEHFPLTLESARPSHTSQYLCASSLLGANTEAFFGQGTRLTVV.

Written as DNA, the CDR3 is TGTGCCAGCAGCGGGAGTTACTCTGGAAACACCATATATTTT. It translates to CASSGSYSGNTIYF. The V gene is TRBV9, the J gene TRBJ1-3; D is undetermined. Germline V gene lookup returns CDR1 SGDLS and CDR2 YYNGEE. V lost 3 bases, J lost 0 bases, and 7 bases lay in between. The CDR3 extends over 14 amino acids. Based on the CDR3 plus reference TRBV9 and TRBJ1-3, the full variable domain is DSGVTQTPKHLITATGQRVTLRCSPRSGDLSVYWYQQSLDQGLQFLIQYYNGEERAKGNILERFSAQQFPDLHSELNLSSLELGDSALYFCASSGSYSGNTIYFGEGSWLTVV.

Regarding this clone: The same CDR3 arises from other DNA sequences in this sample as well. The chain carries TRBV2 and TRBJ2-7; TRBD1 aligns across 7 bases. Germline lookup yields CDR1 SNHLY and CDR2 FYNNEI. V trimming: 6 bases; J trimming: 4 bases; junction bases outside the gene matches: 0. CDR3 length equals 11 residues. The CDR3 bases are TGTGCCAGCAGCAGGGGGTACGAGCAGTACTTC. Protein: CASSRGYEQYF.

There are a few counts of this clone. V is TRBV29-1 and J is TRBJ1-1; D gene unclear. The germline CDR1 and CDR2 sequences are SQVTM and ANQGSEA. V was pared by 6 bases and J by 0 bases, with 11 bases between. CDR3 length: 13 amino acids. CDR3 loop: CSVSGVLNTEAFF. The CDR3 DNA sequence: TGCAGCGTCTCCGGGGTTTTGAACACTGAAGCTTTCTTT.

The rearrangement uses TRBV29-1 and TRBJ1-1; the D is unclear. CDR3 length: 10 residues. Trimming removed 4 bases from V and 8 bases from J, with 8 bases in between. Germline values: CDR1 SQVTM, CDR2 ANQGSEA. The CDR3 DNA sequence: TGCAGCGTTGTTGTAACAGAAGCTTTCTTT. Translation gives CSVVVTEAFF.

This clone was detected a few times. The CDR3 reads CASSLEQGQQYGYTF. CDR3 sequence (DNA): TGCGCCAGCAGCTTGGAGCAGGGGCAACAGTATGGCTACACCTTC. This sequence joins TRBV5-1 and TRBJ1-2; the D gene is possibly TRBD1 (6 bases). The germline V gene has CDR1 SGHRS and CDR2 YFSETQ. V was cut by 0 bases and J by 5 bases, with 14 bases left in between. The CDR3 has 15 residues. Looking up the rest from reference TRBV5-1 and TRBJ1-2 gives the full variable domain: KAGVTQTPRYLIKTRGQQVTLSCSPISGHRSVSWYQQTPGQGLQFLFEYFSETQRNKGNFPGRFSGRQFSNSRSEMNVSTLELGDSALYLCASSLEQGQQYGYTFGSGTRLTVV.

This chain connects TRBV6-1 to TRBJ2-6; D unclear. The CDR3 covers 16 residues. Trimming shortened V by 4 bases and J by 0 bases, and 10 bases separated the two germline ends. Germline V gives CDR1 MNHNS, CDR2 SASEGT. The CDR3 sequence is CASSATPYSGANVLTF. For the CDR3, the DNA is TGTGCCAGCAGTGCTACACCGTACTCTGGGGCCAACGTCCTGACTTTC.

This clone was counted ten times or more. V gene TRBV6-6 combines with J gene TRBJ2-7; unclear D gene. The V gene's germline CDR1 is MNHNY and CDR2 SVGAGI (reference sequence). V shed 5 bases and J shed 2 bases, with 13 bases lying between them. The CDR3 has 14 amino acids. CDR3 protein: CASSAPTEAYEQYF. In nucleotides, the CDR3 is TGTGCCAGCAGTGCCCCGACGGAAGCCTACGAGCAGTACTTC.

V gene TRBV29-1 combines with J gene TRBJ1-1; 7 bases are shared with TRBD1. Germline values: CDR1 SQVTM, CDR2 ANQGSEA. This CDR3 contains 11 residues. Germline trimming cut 5 bases from V and 8 bases from J; bases unmatched to any gene: 5. CDR3: CSVMDRPEAFF. CDR3 nucleotides: TGCAGCGTTATGGACAGGCCAGAAGCTTTCTTT.

In DNA form, the CDR3 reads TGTGCCAGCAGCTCTGGCTCAAAGCAGTTCTTC. Protein sequence: CASSSGSKQFF. The gene calls are TRBV5-4 and TRBJ2-1; D is uncertain. CDR3 size: 11 residues. V was cut by 3 bases and J by 11 bases, with 9 bases left in between. Germline CDR1 and CDR2: SGHNT and YYREEE (reference sequence).

This clone came up once. This chain connects TRBV4-2 to TRBJ2-4, with 7 bases aligning to TRBD1. The length of the CDR3 is 15 residues. The ends lost 1 base at V and 9 bases at J; junction bases unmatched: 9. From germline, CDR1 is LGHNA and CDR2 YNFKEQ. Written as DNA, the CDR3 is TGTGCCAGCAGCCAAGGTCAGACAGGGTCGGGCATTCAGTACTTC. It specifies CASSQGQTGSGIQYF.

The rearrangement links TRBV29-1 to TRBJ1-6; tentatively, D is TRBD1 (5 bases). Trimming took off 4 bases at V and 8 bases at J, with 15 bases between the two ends. Per the germline V gene, CDR1 is SQVTM and CDR2 is ANQGSEA. The CDR3 is 14 amino acids. This CDR3 reads CSVVAGRGDSPLHF. CDR3 nucleotide sequence: TGCAGCGTTGTCGCGGGGCGGGGAGATTCACCCCTCCACTTT.

The chain recombines TRBV7-8 with TRBJ1-1; D remains unclear. Deletions cut 5 bases from V and 0 bases from J, with 10 bases between. CDR3 length equals 14 residues. The germline CDR1 and CDR2 sequences are SGHVS and FQNEAQ. The CDR3 coding sequence is TGTGCCAGCAGCCCTGGTTTCATGAACACTGAAGCTTTCTTT. It encodes CASSPGFMNTEAFF.